This T cell receptor beta chain was found in a study of T-cell memory formation after mild COVID-19. Across the whole study: TCR clusters showed largely donor specificity. Broader study findings: Clones that got smaller from day 15 to 85 had even CD4/CD8, while clones growing later tipped toward CD4+. The SARS-CoV-2 specificity of second-wave clones reaching peak at day 37 remained unverified.

In the case of this clonotype: Its antigen is not known.

The CDR3 contains 17 residues. The germline V gene has CDR1 DFQATT and CDR2 SNEGSKA (reference sequence). With V trimmed by 5 bases and J by 0 bases, 10 bases remained unmatched. TCRdb processed the 5' RACE reads anew with MiXCR; each CDR3 protein has one entry. The sample lists a few hundred thousand distinct CDR3 sequences, approximately 15% occurring once. The rearrangement joins TRBV20-1 to TRBJ2-3; 11 bases map to TRBD2. The receptor was derived from a man between 18 and 35 years old who had mild COVID-19 (a few samples of this study predate the infection). Cell type and time point are not known. Sequencing input: PBMCs or a T cell subset sorted from them (not recorded which). CDR3: CSAPLAGGATSTDTQYF. The CDR3 DNA sequence: TGCAGTGCTCCTCTAGCGGGGGGTGCTACTAGCACAGATACGCAGTATTTT.